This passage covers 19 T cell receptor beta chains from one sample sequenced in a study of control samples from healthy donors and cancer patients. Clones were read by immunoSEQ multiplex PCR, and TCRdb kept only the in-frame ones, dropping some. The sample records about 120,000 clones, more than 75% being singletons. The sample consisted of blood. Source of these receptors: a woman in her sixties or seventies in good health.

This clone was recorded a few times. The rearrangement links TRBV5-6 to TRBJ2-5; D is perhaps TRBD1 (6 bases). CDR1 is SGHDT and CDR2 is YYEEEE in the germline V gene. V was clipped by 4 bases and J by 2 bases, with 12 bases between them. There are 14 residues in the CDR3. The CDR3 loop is CASSLEGGQETQYF. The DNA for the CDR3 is TGTGCCAGCAGCCTAGAAGGGGGTCAAGAGACCCAGTACTTC.

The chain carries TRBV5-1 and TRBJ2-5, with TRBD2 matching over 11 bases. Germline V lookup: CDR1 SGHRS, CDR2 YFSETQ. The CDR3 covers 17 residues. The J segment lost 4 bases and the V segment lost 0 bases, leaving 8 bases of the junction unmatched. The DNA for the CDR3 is TGCGCCAGCAGCTTGGCGTTAGCGGGGGGGACGAGAGAGACCCAGTACTTC. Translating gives CASSLALAGGTRETQYF.

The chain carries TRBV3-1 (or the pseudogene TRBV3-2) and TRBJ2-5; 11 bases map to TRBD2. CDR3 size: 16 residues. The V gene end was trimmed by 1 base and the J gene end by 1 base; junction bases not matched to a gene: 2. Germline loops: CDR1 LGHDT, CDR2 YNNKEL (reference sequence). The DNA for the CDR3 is TGTGCCAGCAGCCAAGTAGCGGGGGGGCCCCAAGAGACCCAGTACTTC. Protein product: CASSQVAGGPQETQYF.

The CDR3 is CASSSSGSQPQHF. CDR3 DNA sequence: TGTGCCAGCAGCTCCTCGGGGAGTCAGCCCCAGCATTTT. The chain joins TRBV9 to TRBJ1-5; D is undetermined. V lost 4 bases and J lost 6, with 11 bases in between. Germline loops: CDR1 SGDLS, CDR2 YYNGEE. The CDR3 length is 13 residues.

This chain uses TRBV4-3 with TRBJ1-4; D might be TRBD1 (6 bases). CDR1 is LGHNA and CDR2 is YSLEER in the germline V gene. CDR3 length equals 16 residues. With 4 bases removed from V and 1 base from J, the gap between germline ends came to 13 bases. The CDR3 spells CASSRLTQGTNEKLFF. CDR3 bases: TGCGCCAGCAGCCGTCTAACACAGGGAACTAATGAAAAACTGTTTTTT.

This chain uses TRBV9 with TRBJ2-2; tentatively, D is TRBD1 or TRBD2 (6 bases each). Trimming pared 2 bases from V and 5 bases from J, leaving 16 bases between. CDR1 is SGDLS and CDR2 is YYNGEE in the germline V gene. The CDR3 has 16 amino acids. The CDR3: CASSVPRPGATGELFF. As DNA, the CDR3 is TGTGCCAGCAGCGTTCCCCGTCCGGGGGCGACCGGGGAGCTGTTTTTT.

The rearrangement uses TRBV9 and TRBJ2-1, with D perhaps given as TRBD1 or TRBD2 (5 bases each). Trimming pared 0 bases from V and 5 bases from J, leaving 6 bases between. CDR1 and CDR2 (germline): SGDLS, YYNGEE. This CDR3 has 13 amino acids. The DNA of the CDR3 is TGTGCCAGCAGCGTAGTGGGGGACAATGAGCAGTTCTTC. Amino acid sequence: CASSVVGDNEQFF.

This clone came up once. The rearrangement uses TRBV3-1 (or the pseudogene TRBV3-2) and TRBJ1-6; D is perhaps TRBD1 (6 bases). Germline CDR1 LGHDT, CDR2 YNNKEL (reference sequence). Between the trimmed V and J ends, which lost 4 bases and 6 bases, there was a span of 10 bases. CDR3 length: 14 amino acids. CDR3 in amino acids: CASSRQGSNSPLHF. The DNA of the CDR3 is TGTGCCAGCAGCCGGCAGGGGAGTAATTCACCCCTCCACTTT.

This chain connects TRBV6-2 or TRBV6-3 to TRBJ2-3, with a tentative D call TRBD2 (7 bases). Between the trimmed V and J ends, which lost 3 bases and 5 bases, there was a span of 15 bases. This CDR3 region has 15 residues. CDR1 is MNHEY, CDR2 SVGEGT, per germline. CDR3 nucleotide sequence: TGTGCCAGCAGTTATTGGGGGGGGGCTGGAGATACGCAGTATTTT. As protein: CASSYWGGAGDTQYF.

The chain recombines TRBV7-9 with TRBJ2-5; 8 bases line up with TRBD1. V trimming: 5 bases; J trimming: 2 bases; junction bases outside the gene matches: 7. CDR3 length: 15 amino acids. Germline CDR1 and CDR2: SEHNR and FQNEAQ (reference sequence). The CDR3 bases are TGTGCCAGCAGCGGGGGACAGGCGCTACAAGAGACCCAGTACTTC. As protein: CASSGGQALQETQYF.

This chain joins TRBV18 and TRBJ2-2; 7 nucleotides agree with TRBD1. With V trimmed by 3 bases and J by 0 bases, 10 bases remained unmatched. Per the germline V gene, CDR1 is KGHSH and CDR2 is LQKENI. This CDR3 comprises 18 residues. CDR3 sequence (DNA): TGTGCCAGCTCACCTGGACAGGTCCGTCTCGCGAACACCGGGGAGCTGTTTTTT. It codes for CASSPGQVRLANTGELFF.

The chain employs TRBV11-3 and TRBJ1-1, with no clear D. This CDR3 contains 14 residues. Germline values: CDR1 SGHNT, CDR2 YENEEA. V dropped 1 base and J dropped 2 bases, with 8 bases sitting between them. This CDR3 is CASSLGAANTEAFF. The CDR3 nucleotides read TGTGCCAGCAGCTTAGGGGCGGCCAACACTGAAGCTTTCTTT.

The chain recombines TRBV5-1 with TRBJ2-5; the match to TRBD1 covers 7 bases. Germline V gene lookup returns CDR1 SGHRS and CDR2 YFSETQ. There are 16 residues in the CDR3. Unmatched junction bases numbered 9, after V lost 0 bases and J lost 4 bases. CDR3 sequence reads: CASSLGRGQRRETQYF. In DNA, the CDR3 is TGCGCCAGCAGCTTGGGACGGGGACAGAGAAGAGAGACCCAGTACTTC. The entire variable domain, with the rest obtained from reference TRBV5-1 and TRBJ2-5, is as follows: KAGVTQTPRYLIKTRGQQVTLSCSPISGHRSVSWYQQTPGQGLQFLFEYFSETQRNKGNFPGRFSGRQFSNSRSEMNVSTLELGDSALYLCASSLGRGQRRETQYFGPGTRLLVL.

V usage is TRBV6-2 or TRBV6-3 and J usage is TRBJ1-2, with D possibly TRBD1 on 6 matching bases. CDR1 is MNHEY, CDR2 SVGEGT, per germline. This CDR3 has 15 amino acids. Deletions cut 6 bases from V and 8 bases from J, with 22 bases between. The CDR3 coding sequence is TGTGCCAGCAGCGTATTGAGGGGGTCGGGAGGCGGCTACACCTTC. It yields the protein CASSVLRGSGGGYTF.

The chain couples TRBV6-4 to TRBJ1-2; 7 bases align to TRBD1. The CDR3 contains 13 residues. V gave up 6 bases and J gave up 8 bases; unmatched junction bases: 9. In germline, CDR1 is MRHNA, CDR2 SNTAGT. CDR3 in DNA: TGTGCCAGCAGAAATACAGGGGAAGGAGGCTACACCTTC. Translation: CASRNTGEGGYTF.

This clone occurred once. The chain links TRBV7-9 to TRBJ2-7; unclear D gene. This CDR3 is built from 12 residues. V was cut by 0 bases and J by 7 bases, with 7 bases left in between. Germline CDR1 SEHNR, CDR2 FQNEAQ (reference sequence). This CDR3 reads CASSLASGEQYF. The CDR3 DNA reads TGTGCCAGCAGCTTAGCTTCGGGTGAGCAGTACTTC.

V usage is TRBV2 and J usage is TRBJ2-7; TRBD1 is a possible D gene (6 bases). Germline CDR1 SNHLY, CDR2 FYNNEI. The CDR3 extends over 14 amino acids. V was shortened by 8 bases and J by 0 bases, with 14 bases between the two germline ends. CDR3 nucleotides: TGTGCCAGCGGACGACAGGTGAGCTCCTACGAGCAGTACTTC. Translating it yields CASGRQVSSYEQYF.

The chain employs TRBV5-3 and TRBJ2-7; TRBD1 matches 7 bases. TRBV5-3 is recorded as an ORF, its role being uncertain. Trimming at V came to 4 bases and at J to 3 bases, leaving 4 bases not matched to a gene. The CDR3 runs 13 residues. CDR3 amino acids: CARSGGQSYEQYF. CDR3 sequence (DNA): TGTGCCAGAAGCGGGGGACAGAGCTACGAGCAGTACTTC.

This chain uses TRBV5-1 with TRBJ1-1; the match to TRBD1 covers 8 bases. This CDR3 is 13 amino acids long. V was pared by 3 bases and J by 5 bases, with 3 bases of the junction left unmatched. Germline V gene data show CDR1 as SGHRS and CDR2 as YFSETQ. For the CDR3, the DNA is TGCGCCAGCAGCTACGGGACAGGAACTGAAGCTTTCTTT. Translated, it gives CASSYGTGTEAFF. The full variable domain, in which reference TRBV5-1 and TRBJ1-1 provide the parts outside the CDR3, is KAGVTQTPRYLIKTRGQQVTLSCSPISGHRSVSWYQQTPGQGLQFLFEYFSETQRNKGNFPGRFSGRQFSNSRSEMNVSTLELGDSALYLCASSYGTGTEAFFGQGTRLTVV.